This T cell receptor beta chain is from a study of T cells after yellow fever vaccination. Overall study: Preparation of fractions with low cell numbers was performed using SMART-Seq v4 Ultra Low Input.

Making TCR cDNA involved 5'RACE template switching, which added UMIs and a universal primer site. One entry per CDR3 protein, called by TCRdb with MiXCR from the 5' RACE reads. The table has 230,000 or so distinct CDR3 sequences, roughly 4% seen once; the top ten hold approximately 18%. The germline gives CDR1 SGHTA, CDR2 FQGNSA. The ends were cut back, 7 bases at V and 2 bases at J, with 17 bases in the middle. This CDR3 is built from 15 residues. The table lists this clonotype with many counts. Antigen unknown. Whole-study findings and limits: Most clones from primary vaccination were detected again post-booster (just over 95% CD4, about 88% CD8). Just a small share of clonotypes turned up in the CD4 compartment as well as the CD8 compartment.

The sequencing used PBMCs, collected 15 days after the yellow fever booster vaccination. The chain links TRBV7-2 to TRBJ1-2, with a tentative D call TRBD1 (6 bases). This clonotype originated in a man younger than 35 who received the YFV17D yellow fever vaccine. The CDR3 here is CASTRYLTGNYGYTF. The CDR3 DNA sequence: TGTGCCAGCACCCGCTACCTTACAGGGAACTATGGCTACACCTTC.